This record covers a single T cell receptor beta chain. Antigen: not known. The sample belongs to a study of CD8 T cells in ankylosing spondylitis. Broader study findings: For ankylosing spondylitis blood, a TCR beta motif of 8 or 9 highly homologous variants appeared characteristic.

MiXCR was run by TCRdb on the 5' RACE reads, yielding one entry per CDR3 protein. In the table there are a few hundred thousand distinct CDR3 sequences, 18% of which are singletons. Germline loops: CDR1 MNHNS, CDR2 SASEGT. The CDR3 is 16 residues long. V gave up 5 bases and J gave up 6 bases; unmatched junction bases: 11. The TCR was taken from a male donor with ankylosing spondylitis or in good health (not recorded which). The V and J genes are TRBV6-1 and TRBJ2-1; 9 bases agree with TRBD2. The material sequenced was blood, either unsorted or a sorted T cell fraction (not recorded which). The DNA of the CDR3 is TGTGCCAGCAGTCCCCCCGGTAGGCGGGGGGGCAATGAGCAGTTCTTC. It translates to CASSPPGRRGGNEQFF.